A selection of T cell receptor beta chains follows, all from one sample in a study of cytomegalovirus exposure and HLA in healthy donors. The repertoire was sequenced with immunoSEQ multiplex PCR; TCRdb's copy has only in-frame clones and lacks some. The data show approximately 170,000 clones, roughly 83% seen once. The material sequenced was PBMCs. These receptors all stem from a boy aged 2 to 10 in good health and CMV-seronegative. Both conserved end residues are part of each CDR3. D genes are given only for firm matches. Only part of the rows carry a size: once, few, many, or a class if the clone is expanded.

d_gene	abundance	len	v_gene	j_gene	CDR3aa	CDR3nt
TRBD2	NA	18	TRBV5-1	TRBJ2-1	CASSSPVKREDSYNEQFF	TGCGCCAGCAGCTCCCCAGTGAAACGGGAGGACTCCTACAATGAGCAGTTCTTC
TRBD1	NA	19	TRBV27	TRBJ2-4	CASSFQGAIWGGTKNIQYF	TGTGCCAGCAGTTTTCAGGGGGCGATATGGGGTGGAACCAAAAACATTCAGTACTTC
NA	NA	15	TRBV6-5	TRBJ2-3	CAKTNLPRRTDTQYF	TGTGCCAAGACGAACCTCCCGCGGCGCACAGATACGCAGTATTTT
TRBD1	once	15	TRBV5-4	TRBJ2-5	CASSLRGQVPETQYF	TGTGCCAGCAGCCTCCGCGGACAGGTCCCCGAGACCCAGTACTTC
TRBD1	NA	14	TRBV11-2	TRBJ2-2	CASQTGVTTGELFF	TGTGCCAGTCAGACAGGGGTTACCACCGGGGAGCTGTTTTTT
TRBD1	once	17	TRBV27	TRBJ1-3	CASSEPDRGSSGNTIYF	TGTGCCAGCAGTGAACCAGACAGGGGTAGCTCTGGAAACACCATATATTTT
TRBD1	NA	16	TRBV6-5	TRBJ1-1	CASSYSPRQGKPEAFF	TGTGCCAGCAGTTACTCCCCTCGACAGGGTAAGCCTGAAGCTTTCTTT
NA	NA	15	TRBV13	TRBJ2-2	CASSLGGGVAGELFF	TGTGCCAGCAGCTTAGGCGGCGGGGTGGCCGGGGAGCTGTTTTTT
TRBD1	NA	15	TRBV4-1	TRBJ1-2	CASSQDVRGNYGYTF	TGCGCCAGCAGCCAAGATGTCAGGGGGAACTATGGCTACACCTTC
NA	NA	18	TRBV7-9	TRBJ1-1	CASSSTSRGLSMNTEAFF	TGTGCCAGCAGCTCCACCAGCAGGGGCTTATCGATGAACACTGAAGCTTTCTTT
TRBD2	once	14	TRBV5-6	TRBJ2-5	CASSYSGGRETQYF	TGTGCCAGCAGCTATAGCGGGGGGCGGGAGACCCAGTACTTC
NA	NA	16	TRBV4-3	TRBJ2-1	CASSQESVSSYNEQFF	TGCGCCAGCAGCCAAGAATCTGTGAGCTCCTACAATGAGCAGTTCTTC
NA	NA	12	TRBV5-4	TRBJ1-4	CASSWGDEKLFF	TGTGCCAGCAGCTGGGGGGACGAAAAACTGTTTTTT
NA	NA	17	TRBV4-2	TRBJ2-2	CASSQDYGGVNTGELFF	TGTGCCAGCAGCCAAGATTACGGCGGAGTGAACACCGGGGAGCTGTTTTTT
NA	NA	15	TRBV5-6	TRBJ2-7	CASLKSGTLKYEQYF	TGTGCCAGCCTAAAATCCGGGACATTAAAATACGAGCAGTACTTC
NA	NA	12	TRBV7-6	TRBJ2-3	CASSSGEGTQYF	TGTGCCAGCAGCTCAGGGGAAGGTACGCAGTATTTT
NA	few	14	TRBV4-1	TRBJ1-1	CASSLKTSHTEAFF	TGCGCCAGCAGCCTCAAAACAAGTCACACTGAAGCTTTCTTT
NA	NA	17	TRBV7-2	TRBJ1-2	CASSRNSQVSNFNGYTF	TGTGCCAGCAGCCGAAACAGTCAGGTCTCCAATTTCAATGGCTACACCTTC
TRBD1	NA	13	TRBV4-3	TRBJ2-5	CASSQDRGETQYF	TGCGCCAGCAGCCAGGACAGGGGAGAGACCCAGTACTTC
TRBD1	NA	14	TRBV19	TRBJ2-2	CASSTDRGTGELFF	TGTGCCAGTAGTACGGACAGGGGGACCGGGGAGCTGTTTTTT
TRBD2	once	16	TRBV12-5	TRBJ2-5	CASGLRPGLAGETQYF	TGTGCTAGTGGTTTACGACCGGGACTAGCGGGGGAGACCCAGTACTTC
NA	NA	16	TRBV7-9	TRBJ2-3	CASSTPAEESTDTQYF	TGTGCCAGCAGCACCCCTGCGGAGGAGAGCACAGATACGCAGTATTTT